Below, one T cell receptor (beta chain) is given with its context. Antigen unknown. Using RNA template, CDR3s of TCR alpha and beta were amplified with iRepertoire arm-PCR. One-step reverse transcription and amplification started from around 100-400 ng of tissue mRNA or PBMC total RNA. TCRdb processed the multiplex PCR reads anew with MiXCR; each CDR3 protein has one entry. The table has about 89,000 distinct CDR3 sequences, about 23% seen once; the top ten hold approximately 7%. This entry belongs to a study of glioma-infiltrating T cells. Whole-study results and caveats: CDR3 overlap between tissue and blood was very small. Gliomas, especially low-grade, showed above-expected tissue-blood divergence; non-neoplastic patients showed below.

The CDR3 is 15 residues long. CDR1 is SEHNR and CDR2 is FQNEAQ in the germline V gene (reference sequence). Deletions cut 1 base from V and 2 bases from J, with 11 bases between. The TCR comes from a human donor with low-grade glioma or glioblastoma, undergoing nonglioma brain surgery, or in good health (not recorded which). V gene TRBV7-9 combines with J gene TRBJ2-5; maybe TRBD1 (5 bases). The sample comprised glioma tissue, nonneoplastic brain tissue, or PBMCs (not recorded which). CDR3 DNA sequence: TGTGCCAGCAGCTTAGACCTGGGGCCTCAAGAGACCCAGTACTTC. It is translated as CASSLDLGPQETQYF.